The source of this T cell receptor beta chain is a study of T cells in Graves' hyperthyroidism and ophthalmopathy. About the study: Peripheral blood was drawn at first diagnosis, prior to all treatment.

CDR1 is SGHRS and CDR2 is YFSETQ in the germline V gene. The CDR3 is 14 residues long. About this clonotype itself: The junction and the germline gene differ at one end; a read error may be behind it.

It was RNA transcripts that yielded the amplified TCR beta CDR3 regions. In the first-round RT-PCR of the TCR CDR3, the HTBI primer set was used. In TCRdb, the multiplex PCR reads were re-called with MiXCR into one record per CDR3 protein. This sample has about 320,000 distinct CDR3 sequences, with 16% found just once. The study defined stable Graves' hyperthyroidism as no ophthalmopathy progression within 18 months. Diagnostic decisions used clinical symptoms, serum thyroxine and TRAb, thyroid ultrasound and orbital computed tomography. The PBMCs studied were ones that came from about 10 ml fresh peripheral blood.

This rearrangement joins TRBV5-1 to TRBJ2-7; D is perhaps TRBD1 (6 bases). The receptor was derived from a man aged 25-45 years with Graves' hyperthyroidism. Material: blood. The CDR3 loop is CASSWSGASYEQYF. DNA of the CDR3: TGTGCCAGCAGCTGGTCAGGGGCAAGCTACGAGCAGTACTTC. Based on the CDR3 plus reference TRBV5-1 and TRBJ2-7, the full variable domain is KAGVTQTPRYLIKTRGQQVTLSCSPISGHRSVSWYQQTPGQGLQFLFEYFSETQRNKGNFPGRFSGRQFSNSRSEMNVSTLELGDSALYLCASSWSGASYEQYFGPGTRLTVT.